The sequence of this T cell receptor (beta chain) was determined in a study of T-cell memory formation after mild COVID-19. This clonotype has a count of ten or more. TCRdb itself ran the 5' RACE reads through MiXCR, one entry per CDR3 protein. In the table there are approximately 48,000 distinct CDR3 sequences, approximately 8% of which are singletons. The sample comprised PBMCs or a T cell subset sorted from them (not recorded which). The receptor comes from a young man who had mild COVID-19 (a few samples of this study predate the infection). Cell type and time point are not known.

CDR3 loop: CASSQSGRGANEQFF. CDR3 DNA: TGTGCCAGCAGCCAGTCTGGGCGGGGTGCCAATGAGCAGTTCTTC. The V gene is TRBV3-1, the J gene TRBJ2-1, with D possibly TRBD2 on 6 matching bases. The ends were cut back, 3 bases at V and 6 bases at J, with 15 bases in the middle. Germline V gene data show CDR1 as LGHDT and CDR2 as YNNKEL (reference sequence). This CDR3 is 15 amino acids long.